This TCR beta chain was sequenced in a study of blood T cell repertoires in COVID-19. Using immunoSEQ multiplex PCR, the repertoire was profiled, and TCRdb retains in-frame clones only, with some absent. There are about 98,000 clones in the sample; roughly 80% occur only once, and about a tenth lies in the top ten. CDR1 SQVTM and CDR2 ANQGSEA come from the germline V gene. Germline trimming cut 3 bases from V and 8 bases from J; bases unmatched to any gene: 6. The CDR3 runs to 12 residues. Sequenced: peripheral blood. The rearrangement links TRBV29-1 to TRBJ1-2; 7 bases line up with TRBD1. This TCR came from a man between 65 and 80 years old with active or convalescent COVID-19. The DNA of the CDR3 is TGCAGCGTTGACGACAGGGCAGGAGGCTACACCTTC. Amino acid sequence: CSVDDRAGGYTF.